This passage covers 17 T cell receptor beta chains from one sample sequenced in a study of blood T cell repertoires in COVID-19 (dated by TCRdb to the early 2020s). Library creation used the immunoSEQ multiplex PCR assay. Here the immuneACCESS table is served through TCRdb, limited to in-frame sequences with V and J called. Missing clones are a known gap in these copies; in checked studies unresolved V genes cover under half, and the rest lacks a known reason. Counted in this sample were under 300,000 clones; around 87% of them appeared once. The ten largest clones take up more than 6.5% of the sample. The sample was peripheral blood. These TCRs come from a woman in her seventies with active or convalescent COVID-19.

The chain has TRBV6-5 and TRBJ1-4; D is perhaps TRBD1 (5 bases). Between the trimmed V and J ends, which lost 6 bases and 7 bases, there was a span of 15 bases. The CDR3 length is 14 residues. From germline, CDR1 is MNHEY and CDR2 SVGAGI. In DNA form, the CDR3 reads TGTGCCAGCAGCGTCGGGGGTGGCGGTGAAAAACTGTTTTTT. Encoded protein: CASSVGGGGEKLFF.

This chain links TRBV19 with TRBJ1-2; 8 bases fit TRBD1. J gave up 4 bases and V 3 bases, and 10 bases lay outside the gene matches. This CDR3 contains 16 residues. Germline lookup yields CDR1 LNHDA and CDR2 SQIVND (reference sequence). The CDR3 loop is CASSIGQGAFSYGYTF. The CDR3 nucleotides are TGTGCCAGTAGTATCGGGCAGGGGGCTTTTTCCTATGGCTACACCTTC.

The chain couples TRBV19 to TRBJ1-2; D not certain. Trimming removed 3 bases from V and 7 bases from J, with 12 bases in between. Looked up from germline, CDR1 is LNHDA and CDR2 is SQIVND (reference sequence). The length of the CDR3 is 13 residues. CDR3 bases: TGTGCCAGTAGTATGAGGGTACAGAGTGGCTACACCTTC. Protein product: CASSMRVQSGYTF.

This clone appeared a few times. V gene TRBV7-2 combines with J gene TRBJ1-1, with TRBD1 as a possible D gene (6 bases). The germline V gene encodes CDR1 SGHTA and CDR2 FQGNSA. V was clipped by 5 bases and J by 1 base, with 14 bases between them. This CDR3 has 15 residues. CDR3 bases: TGTGCCAGCAGCCATAACAGGGCCGGGAACACTGAAGCTTTCTTT. This encodes CASSHNRAGNTEAFF.

This rearrangement joins TRBV24-1 to TRBJ2-3, with a possible D match to TRBD1 (6 bases). Per the germline V gene, CDR1 is KGHDR and CDR2 is SFDVKD. The CDR3 is made up of 15 amino acids. With 6 bases removed from V and 2 bases from J, the gap between germline ends came to 14 bases. The CDR3 coding sequence is TGTGCCACCAGTAGTCAGGGGTCGATCACAGATACGCAGTATTTT. Encoded protein: CATSSQGSITDTQYF.

A few counts support this clone. This chain links TRBV2 with TRBJ1-5, with D perhaps TRBD1 (5 bases). V lost 4 bases, J lost 2 bases, and 15 bases lay in between. The germline CDR1 and CDR2 sequences are SNHLY and FYNNEI. This CDR3 contains 16 residues. The CDR3 reads CASSVGEGLGNQPQHF. CDR3 DNA sequence: TGTGCCAGCAGTGTAGGGGAGGGGTTGGGCAATCAGCCCCAGCATTTT.

V and J are TRBV6-5 and TRBJ1-3; D not resolved. CDR3 length equals 13 residues. With 8 bases removed from V and 0 bases from J, the gap between germline ends came to 8 bases. Germline lookup yields CDR1 MNHEY and CDR2 SVGAGI. The CDR3 DNA follows: TGTGCCAGCGGACTGCTCTCTGGAAACACCATATATTTT. Its protein product is CASGLLSGNTIYF.

The chain recombines TRBV2 with TRBJ1-2; a possible D gene is TRBD1 (5 bases). CDR1 and CDR2 (germline): SNHLY, FYNNEI. This CDR3 spans 13 amino acids. The ends were cut back, 2 bases at V and 7 bases at J, with 11 bases in the middle. The CDR3 DNA sequence: TGTGCCAGCAGTGAACAGGGAACAGGTGGCTACACCTTC. Translation gives CASSEQGTGGYTF. Based on the CDR3 plus reference TRBV2 and TRBJ1-2, the full variable domain is EPEVTQTPSHQVTQMGQEVILRCVPISNHLYFYWYRQILGQKVEFLVSFYNNEISEKSEIFDDQFSVERPDGSNFTLKIRSTKLEDSAMYFCASSEQGTGGYTFGSGTRLTVV.

The rearrangement joins TRBV21-1 to TRBJ2-1; the table assigns TRBD2, which was not confirmed against the DNA. TRBV21-1 is tagged as a pseudogene. The CDR3 runs 16 residues. CDR3 residues: CASSPPEGGLVEREFF. CDR3 nucleotide sequence: TGTGCCAGCAGCCCTCCCGAGGGGGGGTTGGTTGAGCGTGAGTTCTTC.

The chain uses TRBV4-2 and TRBJ2-5; 10 bases agree with TRBD2. V shed 0 bases and J 2 bases; nucleotides not matched to a gene: 6. The CDR3 spans 17 residues. In germline, CDR1 is LGHNA, CDR2 YNFKEQ. DNA of the CDR3: TGTGCCAGCAGCCAAGAGGGGTGGACTAGCGGACAAGAGACCCAGTACTTC. Protein sequence: CASSQEGWTSGQETQYF.

The chain employs TRBV24-1 and TRBJ1-1; D unresolved. CDR1 is KGHDR and CDR2 is SFDVKD in the germline V gene. CDR3 length: 13 residues. V was pared by 3 bases and J by 3 bases, with 7 bases between. The CDR3 nucleotides are TGTGCCACCAGTGATAGGAGGCACACTGAAGCTTTCTTT. The encoded protein is CATSDRRHTEAFF.

The chain couples TRBV7-2 to TRBJ1-6, with D unresolved. The CDR3 has 15 residues. Trimming took off 0 bases at V and 7 bases at J, with 10 bases between the two ends. CDR1 is SGHTA, CDR2 FQGNSA, per germline. The CDR3 sequence: CASSLAPTGNSPLHF. The CDR3 region has the DNA TGTGCCAGCAGCTTAGCGCCCACGGGGAATTCACCCCTCCACTTT.

The gene calls are TRBV4-2 and TRBJ2-5; no definite D call. Germline values: CDR1 LGHNA, CDR2 YNFKEQ. V lost 0 bases and J lost 5, with 10 bases in between. The CDR3 is made up of 14 amino acids. CDR3 protein: CASSQDLLVETQYF. Here the CDR3 DNA reads TGTGCCAGCAGCCAAGATCTTCTAGTTGAGACCCAGTACTTC.

The chain uses TRBV15 and TRBJ2-3; TRBD2 agrees at 11 bases. Germline-derived CDR1 and CDR2 are LNHNV and YYDKDF (reference sequence). The CDR3 contains 18 residues. V dropped 2 bases and J dropped 1; count of bases not matched to a gene: 8. CDR3 sequence: CATSRSLTTSGGTDTQYF. In DNA, the CDR3 is TGTGCCACCAGCAGATCCCTTACGACTAGCGGGGGCACAGATACGCAGTATTTT.

This clone was picked up a small number of times. The genes are TRBV5-8 and TRBJ1-1; 8 bases map to TRBD1. The CDR3 extends over 14 amino acids. CDR1 and CDR2 from the germline V gene are SGHTS and YDEGEE. The V segment lost 4 bases and the J segment 4 bases; nucleotides outside the gene matches: 6. CDR3 DNA sequence: TGTGCCAGCAGCCAACCAGACAGGGGCACTGAAGCTTTCTTT. Translated: CASSQPDRGTEAFF.

This clone came up a few times. The chain links TRBV10-2 to TRBJ1-2, with D possibly being TRBD1 (5 bases). Germline V CDR1 and CDR2: WSHSY, SAAADI. V shed 6 bases and J shed 6 bases, with 17 bases lying between them. CDR3 length: 14 residues. The CDR3 loop is CASSFSQGNDGYTF. As DNA, the CDR3 is TGCGCCAGCAGCTTTTCCCAGGGAAATGATGGCTACACCTTC.

J is TRBJ1-2 and V is TRBV10-3; unclear D gene. V was clipped by 10 bases and J by 1 base, with 16 bases between them. The CDR3 contains 14 residues. Germline loops: CDR1 ENHRY, CDR2 SYGVKD. The CDR3 loop reads CATTEGQDNYGYTF. As DNA, the CDR3 is TGTGCCACGACGGAGGGCCAGGATAACTATGGCTACACCTTC.